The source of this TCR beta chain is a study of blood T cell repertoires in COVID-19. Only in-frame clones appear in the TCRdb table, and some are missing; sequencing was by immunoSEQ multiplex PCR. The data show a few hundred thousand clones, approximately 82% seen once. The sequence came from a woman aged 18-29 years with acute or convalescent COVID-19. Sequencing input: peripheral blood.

In nucleotides, the CDR3 is TGTGCCAGCTCACCACAAACAGGGAATTCACCCCTCCACTTT. Translating gives CASSPQTGNSPLHF. The rearrangement links TRBV18 to TRBJ1-6, with D possibly TRBD1 on 6 matching bases. With 1 base removed from V and 7 bases from J, the gap between germline ends came to 8 bases. CDR3 size: 14 residues. Germline CDR1 reads KGHSH; CDR2 reads LQKENI.